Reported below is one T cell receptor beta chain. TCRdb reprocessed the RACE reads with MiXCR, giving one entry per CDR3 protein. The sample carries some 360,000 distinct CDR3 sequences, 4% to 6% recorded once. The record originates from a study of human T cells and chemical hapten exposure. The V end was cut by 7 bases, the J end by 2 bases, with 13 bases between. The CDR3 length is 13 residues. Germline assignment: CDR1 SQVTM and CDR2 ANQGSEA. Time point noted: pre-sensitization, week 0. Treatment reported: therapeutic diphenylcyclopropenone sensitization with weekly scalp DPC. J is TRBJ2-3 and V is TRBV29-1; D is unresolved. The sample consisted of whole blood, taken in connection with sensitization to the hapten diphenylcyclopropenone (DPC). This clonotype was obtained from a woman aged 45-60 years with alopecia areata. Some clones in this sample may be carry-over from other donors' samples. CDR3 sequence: CSARSGATDTQYF. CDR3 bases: TGCAGCGCCCGCTCTGGAGCCACAGATACGCAGTATTTT.